This entry lists 27 T cell receptor beta chains sequenced from one sample in a study of blood T cells in healthy people across ages. A J-beta primer mix and a sample-barcoded 5' primer were used in a second PCR of about 7 to 12 cycles. TCRdb processed the 5' RACE reads anew with MiXCR; each CDR3 protein has one entry. The sample has roughly 800,000 distinct CDR3 sequences, roughly 24% seen once; the top ten hold over 2.5%. These same data were also listed under a study on T cells of mothers and their children.

Sample: blood. The source is a boy aged 5-17 years in good health.

The chain employs TRBV13 and TRBJ2-1; tentatively, D is TRBD2 (5 bases). Judging by the DNA end, TRBJ2-7 fits better; the J call may be wrong. Per the germline V gene, CDR1 is PRHDT and CDR2 is FYEKMQ (reference sequence). This CDR3 has 12 residues. The CDR3 DNA reads TGTGCCAGCAGCTTCCGGGAAGCCGAGCAGTACTTC. Its translation: CASSFREAEQYF.

The chain joins TRBV12-3 or TRBV12-4 to TRBJ1-4, with D tentatively TRBD1 (5 bases). This CDR3 is 12 amino acids long. V shed 6 bases and J shed 12 bases, with 14 bases lying between them. CDR3 protein: CASSLTGVQLFF. The CDR3 DNA reads as TGTGCCAGCAGCCTTACAGGTGTACAACTGTTTTTT.

In its sample, this clonotype was seen a few times. The CDR3 nucleotides are TGTGCCAGCAGCTCTCGGTACAGCGACTACGAGCAGTACTTC. This encodes CASSSRYSDYEQYF. The chain recombines TRBV11-1 with TRBJ2-5; no definite D call. Judging by the DNA end, TRBJ2-7 fits better; the J call may be wrong. The V gene's germline CDR1 is SGHAT and CDR2 FQDESV (reference sequence). The CDR3 has 14 residues.

This clonotype was picked up one time. A junction end diverges from the germline sequence, so it may reflect a read error. This sequence joins TRBV7-9 and TRBJ2-1; D remains unclear. CDR1 is SEHNR, CDR2 FQNEAQ, per germline (reference sequence). The CDR3 length is 16 residues. The CDR3 DNA is TGTGCCAGCAGCAAAGACCGGGTCTCATCCTGCAATGAGCAGTTCTTC. Translation gives CASSKDRVSSCNEQFF.

This rearrangement joins TRBV5-1 to TRBJ2-1, with D possibly TRBD2 on 5 matching bases. The CDR3 loop spans 15 amino acids. CDR1 SGHRS and CDR2 YFSETQ come from the germline V gene. The germline V and J ends were trimmed by 3 bases and 0 bases, with 10 bases remaining between them. The CDR3 DNA reads TGCGCCAGCAGCTGGAGCGGTATCTCCTACAATGAGCAGTTCTTC. It codes for CASSWSGISYNEQFF. Combining the CDR3 with reference TRBV5-1 and TRBJ2-1 gives the whole variable domain KAGVTQTPRYLIKTRGQQVTLSCSPISGHRSVSWYQQTPGQGLQFLFEYFSETQRNKGNFPGRFSGRQFSNSRSEMNVSTLELGDSALYLCASSWSGISYNEQFFGPGTRLTVL.

The chain couples TRBV20-1 to TRBJ2-3, with D unclear. V lost 8 bases and J 0 bases, leaving 9 bases between the germline ends. Germline V gene lookup returns CDR1 DFQATT and CDR2 SNEGSKA (reference sequence). CDR3 length: 12 amino acids. The CDR3 DNA reads as TGCAGTAAATTAACTAGCACAGATACGCAGTATTTT. Protein product: CSKLTSTDTQYF.

V is TRBV4-1 and J is TRBJ2-1, with D possibly matching TRBD2 (5 bases). Germline V gene lookup returns CDR1 MGHRA and CDR2 YSYEKL. The CDR3 covers 15 residues. V lost 3 bases and J 8 bases, leaving 17 bases between the germline ends. CDR3 nucleotides: TGCGCCAGCAGCCAGAGGGTGAATGAACGGGATGAGCAGTTCTTC. Amino acid sequence: CASSQRVNERDEQFF.

This clonotype was observed a few times. The chain recombines TRBV7-8 with TRBJ1-1; 7 bases fit TRBD1. The CDR3 totals 14 residues. In germline, CDR1 is SGHVS, CDR2 FQNEAQ. J gave up 5 bases and V 3 bases, and 6 bases lay outside the gene matches. The CDR3 region has the DNA TGTGCCAGCAGCTTTGACAGGGAGTGGACTGAAGCTTTCTTT. This gives the protein CASSFDREWTEAFF.

The chain uses TRBV3-1 and TRBJ2-5; D gene ambiguous. Trimming stripped 4 bases from V and 6 bases from J, with 9 bases between. CDR3 size: 12 residues. The germline V gene has CDR1 LGHDT and CDR2 YNNKEL (reference sequence). The CDR3 protein is CASSPRRQTQYF. The DNA for the CDR3 is TGTGCCAGCAGCCCCCGCCGGCAGACCCAGTACTTC.

The gene calls are TRBV5-1 and TRBJ2-7, with 9 bases that match TRBD1. Germline V CDR1 and CDR2: SGHRS, YFSETQ. The length of the CDR3 is 14 residues. Trimming at V came to 3 bases and at J to 5 bases, leaving 6 bases not matched to a gene. The CDR3 coding sequence is TGCGCCAGCAGCTGGTGGACAGGGGAGAACGAGCAGTACTTC. Its protein is CASSWWTGENEQYF.

This chain connects TRBV5-1 to TRBJ1-4; 7 bases match TRBD1. Trimming at V came to 4 bases and at J to 5 bases, leaving 8 bases not matched to a gene. The CDR3 runs to 15 residues. Germline V gives CDR1 SGHRS, CDR2 YFSETQ. In DNA, the CDR3 is TGCGCCAGCAGCGGCTCCGGGACAGAAAATGAAAAACTGTTTTTT. It yields the protein CASSGSGTENEKLFF.

This chain uses TRBV11-3 with TRBJ2-2; a weak D match, TRBD1 (5 bases). The CDR3 contains 13 residues. The ends were cut back, 5 bases at V and 15 bases at J, with 19 bases in the middle. Germline V gives CDR1 SGHNT, CDR2 YENEEA. CDR3 amino acids: CASSPQGAGSMFF. CDR3 DNA sequence: TGTGCCAGCAGCCCCCAAGGGGCAGGGTCGATGTTTTTT.

CDR3 DNA: TGTGCCAGCAGCCGGACAATCTGGGAGACCCAGTACTTC. As protein: CASSRTIWETQYF. This chain uses TRBV9 with TRBJ2-5; D possibly corresponds to TRBD1 (5 bases). Germline V gives CDR1 SGDLS, CDR2 YYNGEE. The V end lost 4 bases, the J end lost 5 bases, and 12 bases lay between the germline ends. This CDR3 is 13 amino acids long.

This clonotype occurred a few times. The chain uses TRBV7-9 and TRBJ2-6, with D tentatively TRBD1 or TRBD2 (5 bases each). V gave up 1 base and J gave up 4 bases, with 11 bases separating them. The CDR3 has 16 residues. CDR1 and CDR2 (germline): SEHNR, FQNEAQ (reference sequence). CDR3 nucleotides: TGTGCCAGCAGCTTAGGAGGGGCGAGAGGGGCCAACGTCCTGACTTTC. Translating it yields CASSLGGARGANVLTF. The variable domain in full, with the rest retrieved from reference TRBV7-9 and TRBJ2-6, is DTGVSQNPRHKITKRGQNVTFRCDPISEHNRLYWYRQTLGQGPEFLTYFQNEAQLEKSRLLSDRFSAERPKGSFSTLEIQRTEQGDSAMYLCASSLGGARGANVLTFGAGSRLTVL.

The chain carries TRBV24-1 and TRBJ2-2; the match to TRBD1 covers 8 bases. Germline-derived CDR1 and CDR2 are KGHDR and SFDVKD. The CDR3 covers 16 residues. The trim removed 3 bases at V and 4 bases at J, leaving 6 bases unmatched. The CDR3: CATSDPGTGSTGELFF. CDR3 nucleotide sequence: TGTGCCACCAGTGATCCCGGGACAGGATCCACCGGGGAGCTGTTTTTT.

This clonotype was recorded a few times. The chain's CDR3 is CASSWNHRTSTDTQYF. CDR3 nucleotides: TGTGCCAGCAGCTGGAACCATCGAACTAGCACAGATACGCAGTATTTT. The chain combines TRBV5-6 with TRBJ2-3; no clear D. The ends were cut back, 3 bases at V and 0 bases at J, with 14 bases in the middle. The germline gives CDR1 SGHDT, CDR2 YYEEEE. The CDR3 length is 16 residues.

This chain uses TRBV20-1 with TRBJ2-1; TRBD2 matches 9 bases. From germline, CDR1 is DFQATT and CDR2 SNEGSKA (reference sequence). This CDR3 contains 13 residues. V lost 3 bases to trimming and J lost 4 bases; unmatched junction nucleotides: 1. The CDR3 is CSASSGGYNEQFF. CDR3 sequence (DNA): TGCAGTGCTAGTAGCGGGGGTTACAATGAGCAGTTCTTC.

This rearrangement joins TRBV11-2 to TRBJ2-1, with D unresolved. CDR3 length equals 14 residues. Trimming removed 5 bases from V and 4 bases from J, with 12 bases in between. The V gene's germline CDR1 is SGHAT and CDR2 FQNNGV. The CDR3 nucleotides read TGTGCCAGCAGCCCCGGTTTGGCTTACAATGAGCAGTTCTTC. Translated: CASSPGLAYNEQFF.

In this sample, this clonotype turned up a few times. This chain links TRBV5-1 with TRBJ2-3; TRBD1 aligns across 10 bases. With V trimmed by 3 bases and J by 3 bases, 13 bases remained unmatched. This CDR3 contains 18 residues. CDR1 and CDR2 (germline): SGHRS, YFSETQ. CDR3 nucleotides: TGCGCCAGCAGCTCGTCGGACAGGGGGGAGTTGGGGACAGATACGCAGTATTTT. Translated, it gives CASSSSDRGELGTDTQYF.

The V gene is TRBV29-1, the J gene TRBJ2-2; tentatively, D is TRBD1 (6 bases). Deletions cut 4 bases from V and 5 bases from J, with 14 bases between. From germline, CDR1 is SQVTM and CDR2 ANQGSEA. The CDR3 length is 14 residues. In nucleotides, the CDR3 is TGCAGCGTTGCCACAGGGCTTGGGACCGGGGAGCTGTTTTTT. This encodes CSVATGLGTGELFF.

The V and J genes are TRBV5-1 and TRBJ2-3; D remains unclear. Germline assignment: CDR1 SGHRS and CDR2 YFSETQ. The CDR3 runs 13 residues. Trimming shortened V by 2 bases and J by 1 base, and 5 bases separated the two germline ends. In DNA form, the CDR3 reads TGCGCCAGCAGCTTCGATCGCACAGATACGCAGTATTTT. Amino acid sequence: CASSFDRTDTQYF.

The chain combines TRBV24-1 with TRBJ1-2; no clear D. The V gene lost 4 bases and the J gene lost 6 bases, with 11 bases spanning the gap. The length of the CDR3 is 13 residues. In germline, CDR1 is KGHDR, CDR2 SFDVKD. CDR3 nucleotide sequence: TGTGCCACCAGTGACCCGGACGAGAATGGCTACACCTTC. Its protein product is CATSDPDENGYTF.

This rearrangement joins TRBV5-1 to TRBJ1-2; a possible D gene is TRBD1 (6 bases). Looked up from germline, CDR1 is SGHRS and CDR2 is YFSETQ. This CDR3 comprises 14 residues. Between the trimmed V and J ends, which lost 2 bases and 4 bases, there was a span of 12 bases. This CDR3 is CASSFSGEGYGYTF. CDR3 nucleotides: TGCGCCAGCAGCTTCTCAGGGGAAGGCTATGGCTACACCTTC.

The chain uses TRBV5-1 and TRBJ2-5, with 9 bases identical to TRBD2. Germline-derived CDR1 and CDR2 are SGHRS and YFSETQ. The length of the CDR3 is 15 residues. The V and J ends lost 7 bases and 4 bases, in that order; junction bases with no gene match: 11. CDR3 DNA: TGCGCCAGCGGTGAAAGCGGGGGGATCGGAGAGACCCAGTACTTC. Protein product: CASGESGGIGETQYF.

The chain uses TRBV4-1 and TRBJ2-2; 10 bases line up with TRBD2. This CDR3 comprises 18 residues. The germline gives CDR1 MGHRA, CDR2 YSYEKL. J gave up 4 bases and V 0 bases, and 8 bases lay outside the gene matches. The CDR3 spells CASSQDPSGGAITGELFF. The CDR3 DNA reads TGCGCCAGCAGCCAAGATCCGAGCGGGGGGGCGATCACCGGGGAGCTGTTTTTT.

This clonotype was counted only a few times. The chain employs TRBV6-5 and TRBJ1-1; 9 nucleotides agree with TRBD1. J gave up 2 bases and V 6 bases, and 4 bases lay outside the gene matches. This CDR3 is built from 14 residues. CDR1 and CDR2 from the germline V gene are MNHEY and SVGAGI. The CDR3 sequence: CASSGTGPNTEAFF. The CDR3, as DNA: TGTGCCAGCAGCGGGACAGGGCCAAACACTGAAGCTTTCTTT.

This clonotype occurred a few times. This chain links TRBV9 with TRBJ2-6; TRBD2 agrees at 12 bases. The V gene's germline CDR1 is SGDLS and CDR2 YYNGEE. The CDR3 is 17 amino acids. J lost 2 bases, V lost 7 bases, and 7 bases had no gene match. The CDR3 sequence: CASGASGGAPGANVLTF. The CDR3, as DNA: TGTGCCAGCGGCGCTAGCGGGGGGGCCCCTGGGGCCAACGTCCTGACTTTC. Combining the CDR3 with reference TRBV9 and TRBJ2-6 gives the whole variable domain DSGVTQTPKHLITATGQRVTLRCSPRSGDLSVYWYQQSLDQGLQFLIQYYNGEERAKGNILERFSAQQFPDLHSELNLSSLELGDSALYFCASGASGGAPGANVLTFGAGSRLTVL.